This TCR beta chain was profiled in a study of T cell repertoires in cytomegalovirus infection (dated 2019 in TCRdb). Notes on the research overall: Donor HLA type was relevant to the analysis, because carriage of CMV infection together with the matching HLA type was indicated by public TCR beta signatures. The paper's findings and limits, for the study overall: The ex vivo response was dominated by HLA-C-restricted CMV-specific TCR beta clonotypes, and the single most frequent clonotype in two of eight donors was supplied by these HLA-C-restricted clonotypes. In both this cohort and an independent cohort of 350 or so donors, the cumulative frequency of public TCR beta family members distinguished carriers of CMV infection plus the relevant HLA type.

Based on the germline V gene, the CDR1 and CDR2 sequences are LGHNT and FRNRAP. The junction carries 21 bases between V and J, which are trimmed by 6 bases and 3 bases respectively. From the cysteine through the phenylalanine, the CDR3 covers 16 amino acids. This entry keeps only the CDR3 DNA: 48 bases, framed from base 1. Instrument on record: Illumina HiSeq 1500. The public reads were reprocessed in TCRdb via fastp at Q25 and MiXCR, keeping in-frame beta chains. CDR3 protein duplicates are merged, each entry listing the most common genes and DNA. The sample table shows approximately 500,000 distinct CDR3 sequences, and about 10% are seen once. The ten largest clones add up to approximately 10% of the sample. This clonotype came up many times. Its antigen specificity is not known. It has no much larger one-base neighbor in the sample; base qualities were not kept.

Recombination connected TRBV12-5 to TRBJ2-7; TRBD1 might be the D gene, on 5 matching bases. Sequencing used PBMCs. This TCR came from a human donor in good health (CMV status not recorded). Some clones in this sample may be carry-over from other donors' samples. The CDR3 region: CASGTPVPGKDYEQYF. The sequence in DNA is TGTGCTAGTGGAACCCCCGTCCCAGGGAAGGACTACGAGCAGTACTTC.